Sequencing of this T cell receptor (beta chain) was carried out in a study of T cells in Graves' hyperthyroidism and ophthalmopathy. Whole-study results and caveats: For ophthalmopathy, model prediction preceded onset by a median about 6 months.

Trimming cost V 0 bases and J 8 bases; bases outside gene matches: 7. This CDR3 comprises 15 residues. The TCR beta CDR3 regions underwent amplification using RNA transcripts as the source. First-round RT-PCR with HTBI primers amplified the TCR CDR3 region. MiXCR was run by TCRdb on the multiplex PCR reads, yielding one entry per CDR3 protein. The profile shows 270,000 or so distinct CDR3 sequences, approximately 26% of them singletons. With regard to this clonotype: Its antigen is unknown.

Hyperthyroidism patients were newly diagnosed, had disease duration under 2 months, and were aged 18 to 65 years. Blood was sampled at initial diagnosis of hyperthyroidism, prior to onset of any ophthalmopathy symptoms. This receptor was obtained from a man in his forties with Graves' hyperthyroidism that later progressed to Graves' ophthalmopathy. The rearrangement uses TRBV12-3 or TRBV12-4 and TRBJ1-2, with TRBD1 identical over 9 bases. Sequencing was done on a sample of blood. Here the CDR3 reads CASSLAPGQGDGYTF. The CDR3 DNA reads TGTGCCAGCAGTTTAGCGCCGGGACAGGGAGACGGCTACACCTTC.